Here is one TCR beta chain with its context. Its antigen remains unidentified. This sample is drawn from a study of glioma-infiltrating T cells. Study-wide results and limits: Above-expected tissue-blood divergence occurred in all gliomas, most in low-grade ones.

The iRepertoire nested amplicon-rescue multiplex PCR amplified TCR alpha and beta CDR3s from RNA. One entry per CDR3 protein results from TCRdb running MiXCR on the multiplex PCR reads. The data contain a few hundred thousand distinct CDR3 sequences, roughly two fifths of them singletons. Per germline, CDR1 SQVTM and CDR2 ANQGSEA. This CDR3 region has 13 residues. V was trimmed by 6 bases and J by 4 bases, leaving 15 bases between them. The chain has TRBV29-1 and TRBJ1-2, with a tentative D call TRBD1 (5 bases). Sequencing was done on a sample of glioma tissue, nonneoplastic brain tissue, or PBMCs (not recorded which). The sequence was collected from a human donor with low-grade glioma or glioblastoma, undergoing nonglioma brain surgery, or in good health (not recorded which). The CDR3 protein is CSVSRGPSYGYTF. CDR3 nucleotides: TGCAGCGTCTCCCGGGGCCCAAGCTATGGCTACACCTTC.